This TCR beta chain comes out of a study of patients and donors after allogeneic stem cell transplantation. TCRdb fed the RT-PCR reads into MiXCR, producing one record per CDR3 protein. The table includes fewer than 75,000 distinct CDR3 sequences, about 14% detected once. Trimming shortened V by 3 bases and J by 3 bases, and 24 bases separated the two germline ends. The CDR3 contains 19 residues. The sample consisted of blood, either unsorted or a sorted T cell fraction (not recorded which). This clonotype was obtained from a human donor who was either an allogeneic HSCT recipient or a stem cell or donor lymphocyte infusion donor (not recorded which). It is not recorded whose cells these are; they may come from a transplant donor. The V call is TRBV12-3 or TRBV12-4, the J call TRBJ2-1; D not resolved. The CDR3 sequence is CASSLSPLVTLHLYNEQFF. DNA for the CDR3: TGTGCCAGCAGTTTGTCCCCCCTGGTAACCCTTCATCTCTACAATGAGCAGTTCTTC.